What follows describes a single T cell receptor (beta chain). As yet, its antigen is unknown. As defined, naive CD8 cells were CD45RO-negative and positively selected for CCR7, with terminally differentiated effector memory CD45RA+ cells excluded. The data originate from a study of shared clonotypes between healthy human individuals. About the study: Every donor yielded three CD4 naive, three CD4 memory, two CD8 naive and one CD8 memory plate.

Per germline, CDR1 WSHSY and CDR2 SAAADI. Trimming took 7 bases from V and 5 from J, leaving 11 bases between them. The CDR3 extends over 12 amino acids. The authors distributed each subset's genomic DNA evenly over several immunoSEQ plates. Sequencing was performed with immunoSEQ multiplex PCR; in TCRdb, only in-frame clones are kept and a portion is missing. The table includes 1.5 million to 2.5 million clones, over 85% detected once. Findings and limits, study-wide: Some naive CD4 clonotypes, around 4.9%, turned up in common across several donors.

The chain links TRBV10-2 to TRBJ1-1, with a possible D match to TRBD1 (5 bases). The receptor comes from a man younger than 35 in good health. Input material: naive CD8+ T cells sorted from blood. CDR3 sequence (DNA): TGCGCCAGCAACCCCGGGGGTACTGAAGCTTTCTTT. The encoded protein is CASNPGGTEAFF.